One and the same sample provided the 10 T cell receptor beta chains below, sequenced in a study of control samples from healthy donors and cancer patients. Only in-frame clones appear in the TCRdb table, and some are missing; sequencing was by immunoSEQ multiplex PCR. Of some 71,000 clones listed, roughly nine tenths are singletons. The specimen sequenced was PBMCs. The origin of the receptors is a woman in her 50s with colorectal cancer.

The rearrangement uses TRBV16 and TRBJ2-7; unclear D gene. The CDR3 has 10 amino acids. With 11 bases removed from V and 7 bases from J, the gap between germline ends came to 12 bases. Germline CDR1 and CDR2: KGHSY and FQNENV. CDR3 DNA sequence: TGTGCCGTTCGGAGTCGGGAGCAGTACTTC. As protein: CAVRSREQYF.

In DNA form, the CDR3 reads TGTGCCAGCTCACCGATGGGTGGTCCGTGGGACAAAACAGGGTCTGGGGCCAACGTCCTGACTTTC. Translating gives CASSPMGGPWDKTGSGANVLTF. The chain has TRBV18 and TRBJ2-6; D possibly corresponds to TRBD1 (6 bases). The CDR3 spans 22 residues. V gave up 3 bases and J gave up 1 base, with 28 bases separating them. Per germline, CDR1 KGHSH and CDR2 LQKENI.

V gene TRBV12-3 or TRBV12-4 combines with J gene TRBJ1-2; tentative D call: TRBD1 (6 bases). V lost 8 bases, J lost 4 bases, and 14 bases lay in between. The CDR3 loop spans 13 amino acids. This chain's CDR3 is CASGYREVYGYTF. CDR3 nucleotide sequence: TGTGCCAGCGGATACAGGGAGGTCTATGGCTACACCTTC.

The rearrangement joins TRBV5-1 to TRBJ1-1, with D possibly being TRBD1 (5 bases). The V gene lost 4 bases and the J gene lost 0 bases, with 19 bases spanning the gap. In germline, CDR1 is SGHRS, CDR2 YFSETQ. The CDR3 is made up of 17 amino acids. The DNA for the CDR3 is TGCGCCAGCAGCGGGGGAGTTCAGGGCGGGTTGAACACTGAAGCTTTCTTT. It specifies CASSGGVQGGLNTEAFF. The whole variable domain, filled in from reference TRBV5-1 and TRBJ1-1, reads KAGVTQTPRYLIKTRGQQVTLSCSPISGHRSVSWYQQTPGQGLQFLFEYFSETQRNKGNFPGRFSGRQFSNSRSEMNVSTLELGDSALYLCASSGGVQGGLNTEAFFGQGTRLTVV.

This chain connects TRBV7-3 to TRBJ2-2; 8 nucleotides align to TRBD1. CDR1 SGHTA and CDR2 FQGTGA come from the germline V gene. V lost 4 bases to trimming and J lost 2 bases; unmatched junction nucleotides: 6. This CDR3 contains 16 residues. The CDR3 region is CASSSAGTGNTGELFF. CDR3 bases: TGTGCCAGCAGCTCGGCCGGGACAGGAAACACCGGGGAGCTGTTTTTT.

In its sample, this clone was seen once. The chain uses TRBV2 and TRBJ2-2; no reliable D call. Per the germline V gene, CDR1 is SNHLY and CDR2 is FYNNEI. The CDR3 sequence is 14 residues long. V dropped 6 bases and J dropped 1 base, with 9 bases sitting between them. The CDR3 DNA is TGTGCCAGCAGGGAAAACAGGAACACCGGGGAGCTGTTTTTT. Residues: CASRENRNTGELFF. Full variable domain (rest looked up from reference TRBV2 and TRBJ2-2): EPEVTQTPSHQVTQMGQEVILRCVPISNHLYFYWYRQILGQKVEFLVSFYNNEISEKSEIFDDQFSVERPDGSNFTLKIRSTKLEDSAMYFCASRENRNTGELFFGEGSRLTVL.

The chain joins TRBV24-1 to TRBJ2-1; 9 bases match TRBD1. The V segment lost 3 bases and the J segment 6 bases; nucleotides outside the gene matches: 8. This CDR3 region has 16 residues. The germline V gene encodes CDR1 KGHDR and CDR2 SFDVKD. In nucleotides, the CDR3 is TGTGCCACCAGTGATGGACCGGGACAGGGAAGCAATGAGCAGTTCTTC. Translation: CATSDGPGQGSNEQFF.

This clone has only a few counts. The chain combines TRBV4-2 with TRBJ1-2; TRBD1 aligns across 9 bases. This CDR3 comprises 14 residues. The J segment lost 6 bases and the V segment lost 0 bases, leaving 2 bases of the junction unmatched. Germline CDR1 is LGHNA and CDR2 is YNFKEQ. Here the CDR3 DNA reads TGTGCCAGCAGCCAAGATCGACAGGGGGATGGCTACACCTTC. Amino acid sequence: CASSQDRQGDGYTF.

This sequence joins TRBV5-1 and TRBJ2-7; no clear D. CDR3 length: 14 amino acids. The germline CDR1 and CDR2 sequences are SGHRS and YFSETQ. With 4 bases removed from V and 7 bases from J, the gap between germline ends came to 18 bases. CDR3 nucleotide sequence: TGCGCCAGCAGCCCGGGCCCCCCGACGAAGGAGCAGTACTTC. Residues: CASSPGPPTKEQYF.

This chain connects TRBV27 to TRBJ2-5; the match to TRBD1 covers 8 bases. CDR3 length equals 15 residues. V gave up 4 bases and J gave up 5 bases; unmatched junction bases: 9. Germline CDR1 and CDR2: MNHEY and SMNVEV (reference sequence). DNA of the CDR3: TGTGCCAGCAGTTCAACGGGACAGGCCAGGGAGACCCAGTACTTC. Protein: CASSSTGQARETQYF.